The sequence of this TCR beta chain was determined in a study of shared clonotypes between healthy human individuals. Across the whole study: Each donor had three CD4 naive, three CD4 memory, two CD8 naive and one CD8 memory plate. The study, taken as a whole, reports: Sampling covered blood only; tissue repertoires likely differ. Donor scarcity curtailed the genetic and exposure-history diversity represented herein.

As defined, naive CD8 cells were CD45RO-negative and positively selected for CCR7, with terminally differentiated effector memory CD45RA+ cells excluded. This clone has only one observation. Its antigen is unknown. The ends were cut back, 4 bases at V and 7 bases at J, with 15 bases in the middle. The CDR3 consists of 14 residues. Germline CDR1 is SGHRS and CDR2 is YFSETQ. Execution of the assay was at deep level. Assay used: immunoSEQ multiplex PCR; TCRdb lists only in-frame clones, some missing. The sample has approximately 2,000,000 clones; around 93% are singletons. This receptor was obtained from a man between 18 and 29 years old in good health. Some clones in this sample may be carry-over from other donors' samples. The sample consisted of naive CD8+ T cells from PBMCs. The genes are TRBV5-1 and TRBJ2-1, with D possibly being TRBD1 or TRBD2 (5 bases each). CDR3 sequence reads: CASSPSWGTNEQFF. CDR3 bases: TGCGCCAGCAGCCCATCTTGGGGGACGAATGAGCAGTTCTTC.